This T cell receptor beta chain is drawn from a study of T cells in Graves' hyperthyroidism and ophthalmopathy. RNA transcripts served as the template for amplifying TCR beta CDR3 regions. RT-PCR in the first round (using the HTBI primer set) targeted the TCR CDR3. Using its own MiXCR run on the multiplex PCR reads, TCRdb lists one record per CDR3 protein. The sample consists of under 450,000 distinct CDR3 sequences, 15% to 18% of them appearing once. Many counts were recorded for this clonotype. V was shortened by 3 bases and J by 1 base, with 10 bases between the two germline ends. The germline gives CDR1 SNHLY, CDR2 FYNNEI. The CDR3 covers 15 residues. Diagnoses were made from clinical symptoms, serum measures (thyroxine and TRAb), thyroid ultrasound and orbital computed tomography.

The J gene is TRBJ2-1, the V gene TRBV2; unclear D gene. This receptor was taken from a woman between 18 and 29 years old with Graves' hyperthyroidism. The specimen was blood. The CDR3 is CASSETRASYNEQFF. The DNA of the CDR3 is TGTGCCAGCAGTGAGACTCGTGCATCCTACAATGAGCAGTTCTTC.